This TCR beta chain is drawn from a study of T cell responses to AZD1222 COVID-19 vaccine. Assay used: immunoSEQ multiplex PCR; TCRdb lists only in-frame clones, some missing. The data hold some 200,000 clones, with about nine tenths observed a single time. Sample share makes this clone medium-sized. What it recognizes is unknown. The CDR3 loop spans 15 amino acids. CDR1 is MNHEY, CDR2 SVGAGI, per germline. V lost 2 bases, J lost 4 bases, and 3 bases stayed unmatched. Points from the study as a whole: The donor cohort was predominantly white British with a female majority, and clonal diversity may have been underestimated. Mapped onto spike, vaccine-associated CD4 TCRs spanned it and were dominant at 160-218 and 743-854.

Source: peripheral blood, taken 28 days after the second AZD1222 dose. The sequence derives from an adult who received the AZD1222 COVID-19 vaccine. V and J are TRBV6-5 and TRBJ2-3, with 10 nucleotides matching TRBD2. CDR3 protein: CASSYASGRADTQYF. The CDR3 nucleotides are TGTGCCAGCAGTTACGCAAGCGGGAGGGCAGATACGCAGTATTTT.